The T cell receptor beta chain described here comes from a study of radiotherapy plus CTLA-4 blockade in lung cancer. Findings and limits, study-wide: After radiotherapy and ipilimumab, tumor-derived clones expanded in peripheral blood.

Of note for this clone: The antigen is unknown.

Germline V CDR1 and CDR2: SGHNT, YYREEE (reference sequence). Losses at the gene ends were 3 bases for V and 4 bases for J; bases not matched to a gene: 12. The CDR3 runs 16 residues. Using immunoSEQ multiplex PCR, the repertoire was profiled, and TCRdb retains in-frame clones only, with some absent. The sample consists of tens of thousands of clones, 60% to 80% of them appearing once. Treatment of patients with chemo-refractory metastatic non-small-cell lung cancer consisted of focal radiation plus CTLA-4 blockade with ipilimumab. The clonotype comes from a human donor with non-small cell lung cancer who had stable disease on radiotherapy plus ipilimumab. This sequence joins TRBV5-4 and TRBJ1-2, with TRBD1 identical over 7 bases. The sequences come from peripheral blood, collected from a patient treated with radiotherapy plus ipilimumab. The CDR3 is CASSSGQDLRSYGYTF. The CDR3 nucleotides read TGTGCCAGCAGCTCAGGACAGGACTTGCGATCCTATGGCTACACCTTC. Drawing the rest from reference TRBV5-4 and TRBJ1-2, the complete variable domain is ETGVTQSPTHLIKTRGQQVTLRCSSQSGHNTVSWYQQALGQGPQFIFQYYREEENGRGNFPPRFSGLQFPNYSSELNVNALELDDSALYLCASSSGQDLRSYGYTFGSGTRLTVV.